Here is one T cell receptor (beta chain) with its context. What it binds is unknown. The data were taken from a study of regulatory dendritic cells for organ transplantation. General study results and limits: The authors noted considerable between-person heterogeneity in alloreactive memory CD8+ cells. Mature dendritic cells appeared to drive more memory CD8+ clonal expansion than regulatory ones. Memory T cells were less diverse than naive, with memory CD8+ most oligoclonal.

CFSE-labeled sorted T cells met regulatory or mature dendritic cells for four to five days. Naive CD45RA+ and memory CD45RO+ CD4+ or CD8+ T cells were FACS-sorted. The V gene's germline CDR1 is MGHRA and CDR2 YSYEKL. The CDR3 contains 13 residues. V was pared by 4 bases and J by 2 bases, with 8 bases between. Measured with immunoSEQ multiplex PCR; TCRdb has only the in-frame clones, and not every one. The sample yields about 5,400 clones, 65% to 75% seen once. Source material: memory CD8+ T cells from blood cultured with regulatory dendritic cells. Noted subset: CD45RO+ memory T cells. The rearrangement links TRBV4-1 to TRBJ2-5, with D unclear. The TCR comes from a human donor in good health. The CDR3 loop is CASSPPGQETQYF. The CDR3 DNA sequence: TGCGCCAGCAGCCCCCCCGGTCAAGAGACCCAGTACTTC.